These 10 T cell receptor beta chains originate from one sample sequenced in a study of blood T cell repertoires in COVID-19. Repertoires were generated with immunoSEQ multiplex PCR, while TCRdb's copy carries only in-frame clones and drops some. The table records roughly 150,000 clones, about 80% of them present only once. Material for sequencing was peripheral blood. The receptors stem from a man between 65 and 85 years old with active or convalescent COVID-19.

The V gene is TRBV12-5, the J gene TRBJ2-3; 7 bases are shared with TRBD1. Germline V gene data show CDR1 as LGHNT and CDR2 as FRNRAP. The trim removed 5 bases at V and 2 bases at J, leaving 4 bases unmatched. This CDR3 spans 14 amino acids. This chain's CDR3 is CASGRGRDTDTQYF. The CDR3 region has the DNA TGTGCTAGTGGTAGGGGGCGCGACACAGATACGCAGTATTTT.

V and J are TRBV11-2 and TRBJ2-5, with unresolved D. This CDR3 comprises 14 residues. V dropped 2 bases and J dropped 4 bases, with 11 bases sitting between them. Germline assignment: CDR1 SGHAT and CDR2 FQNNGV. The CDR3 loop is CASSLRSASETQYF. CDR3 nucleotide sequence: TGTGCCAGCAGCTTAAGATCAGCGTCAGAGACCCAGTACTTC.

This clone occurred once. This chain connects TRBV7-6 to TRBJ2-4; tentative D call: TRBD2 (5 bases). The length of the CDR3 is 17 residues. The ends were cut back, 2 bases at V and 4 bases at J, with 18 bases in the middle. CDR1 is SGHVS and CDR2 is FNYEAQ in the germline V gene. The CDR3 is CASSLKPEDGGKNIQYF. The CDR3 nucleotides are TGTGCCAGCAGCTTAAAACCTGAGGATGGCGGGAAAAACATTCAGTACTTC.

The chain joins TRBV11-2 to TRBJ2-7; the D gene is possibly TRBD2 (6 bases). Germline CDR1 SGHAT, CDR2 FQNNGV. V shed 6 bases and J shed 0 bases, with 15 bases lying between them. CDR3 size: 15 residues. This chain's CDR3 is CASRRVGGDSYEQYF. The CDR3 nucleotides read TGTGCCAGCAGGAGGGTGGGCGGGGACTCCTACGAGCAGTACTTC.

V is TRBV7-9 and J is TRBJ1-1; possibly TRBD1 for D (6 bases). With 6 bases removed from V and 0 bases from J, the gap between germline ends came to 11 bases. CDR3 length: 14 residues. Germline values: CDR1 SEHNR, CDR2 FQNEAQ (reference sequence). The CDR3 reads CASRTDRMNTEAFF. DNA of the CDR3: TGTGCCAGCAGGACAGACAGGATGAACACTGAAGCTTTCTTT. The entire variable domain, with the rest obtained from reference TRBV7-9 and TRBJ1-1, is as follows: DTGVSQNPRHKITKRGQNVTFRCDPISEHNRLYWYRQTLGQGPEFLTYFQNEAQLEKSRLLSDRFSAERPKGSFSTLEIQRTEQGDSAMYLCASRTDRMNTEAFFGQGTRLTVV.

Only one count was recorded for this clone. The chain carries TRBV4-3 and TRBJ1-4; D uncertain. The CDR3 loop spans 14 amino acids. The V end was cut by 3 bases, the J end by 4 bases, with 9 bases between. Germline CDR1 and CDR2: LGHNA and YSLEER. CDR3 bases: TGCGCCAGCAGCCATACAGAGCTTAATGAAAAACTGTTTTTT. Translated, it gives CASSHTELNEKLFF.

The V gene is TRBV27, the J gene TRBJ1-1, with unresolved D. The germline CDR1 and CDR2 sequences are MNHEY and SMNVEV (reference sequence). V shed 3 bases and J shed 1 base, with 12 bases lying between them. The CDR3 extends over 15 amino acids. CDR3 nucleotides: TGTGCCAGCAGTTTTCTCCGGTTGAGGAACACTGAAGCTTTCTTT. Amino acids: CASSFLRLRNTEAFF.

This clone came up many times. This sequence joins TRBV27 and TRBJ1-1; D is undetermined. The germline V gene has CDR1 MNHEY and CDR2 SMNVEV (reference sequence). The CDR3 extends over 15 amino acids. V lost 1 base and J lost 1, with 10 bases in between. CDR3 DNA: TGTGCCAGCAGTTTATTGAGGACTCCGAACACTGAAGCTTTCTTT. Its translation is CASSLLRTPNTEAFF.

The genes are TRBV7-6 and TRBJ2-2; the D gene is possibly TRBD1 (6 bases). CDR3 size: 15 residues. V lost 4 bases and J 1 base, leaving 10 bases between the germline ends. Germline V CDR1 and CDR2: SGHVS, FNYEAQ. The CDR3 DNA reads TGTGCCAGCAGCTCCGGGACACTGAACACCGGGGAGCTGTTTTTT. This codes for CASSSGTLNTGELFF.

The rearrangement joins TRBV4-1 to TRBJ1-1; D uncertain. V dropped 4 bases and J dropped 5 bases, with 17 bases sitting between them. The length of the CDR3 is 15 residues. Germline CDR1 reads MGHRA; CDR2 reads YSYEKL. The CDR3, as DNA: TGCGCCAGCAGCCGCCCGGGGTACGGGCAGACTGAAGCTTTCTTT. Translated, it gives CASSRPGYGQTEAFF.